The 14 T cell receptor beta chains listed next were all sequenced from one sample in a study of cytomegalovirus exposure and HLA in healthy donors. Vbeta (60) and Jbeta (13) primers were used in the PCR. Method: immunoSEQ multiplex PCR; TCRdb's copy keeps in-frame clones and lacks some. This sample has around 97,000 clones, with roughly a tenth found just once. The sample comprised PBMCs. These TCRs come from a middle-aged man in good health and CMV-seropositive.

This clone was observed a handful of times. V and J are TRBV6-5 and TRBJ2-7; 12 bases line up with TRBD2. This CDR3 spans 15 amino acids. Germline V gene sequence: CDR1 MNHEY, CDR2 SVGAGI. V lost 1 base, J lost 6 bases, and 4 bases stayed unmatched. For the CDR3, the DNA is TGTGCCAGCAGTTACTATGGACTAGCGGGAAGCGAGCAGTACTTC. Protein sequence: CASSYYGLAGSEQYF.

The chain joins TRBV25-1 to TRBJ1-5; D not resolved. The CDR3 totals 14 residues. Germline CDR1 reads MGHDK; CDR2 reads SYGVNS. V lost 4 bases to trimming and J lost 1 base, with 8 bases between them. CDR3 sequence (DNA): TGTGCCAGCAGTGGGCCACAGAGCAATCAGCCCCAGCATTTT. This encodes CASSGPQSNQPQHF.

This clone has only a few counts. The genes are TRBV30 and TRBJ2-1, with D perhaps TRBD2 (6 bases). The CDR3 runs 14 residues. V lost 2 bases, J lost 10 bases, and 18 bases lay in between. In germline, CDR1 is GTSNPN, CDR2 SVGIG (reference sequence). CDR3 bases: TGTGCCTGGAGTTTACCCCCGCTAGCGAACGAGCAGTTCTTC. Amino acid sequence: CAWSLPPLANEQFF.

This clone was counted a few times. The V gene is TRBV19, the J gene TRBJ2-1; 8 bases map to TRBD2. Germline loops: CDR1 LNHDA, CDR2 SQIVND (reference sequence). This CDR3 spans 15 amino acids. Unmatched junction bases numbered 6, after V lost 4 bases and J lost 4 bases. The CDR3 sequence is CASSRASGFYNEQFF. The CDR3 region has the DNA TGTGCCAGTAGTAGGGCTAGCGGGTTTTACAATGAGCAGTTCTTC.

The V gene is TRBV11-2, the J gene TRBJ1-2; TRBD1 matches at 11 bases. CDR3 length: 15 amino acids. Trimming took 1 base from V and 2 from J; bases not matched to a gene: 0. Germline assignment: CDR1 SGHAT and CDR2 FQNNGV. CDR3: CASSLGTGGNYGYTF. CDR3 nucleotide sequence: TGTGCCAGCAGCTTAGGGACAGGGGGCAACTATGGCTACACCTTC.

The rearrangement joins TRBV28 to TRBJ2-1; 9 bases line up with TRBD2. CDR3 length: 14 residues. Germline V gene sequence: CDR1 MDHEN, CDR2 SYDVKM. V lost 6 bases and J lost 3; bases outside the gene matches: 3. The CDR3 is CASRTSGLYNEQFF. CDR3 DNA: TGTGCCAGCAGGACTAGCGGACTCTACAATGAGCAGTTCTTC.

A few counts support this clone. The gene calls are TRBV7-2 and TRBJ2-5; the D gene is possibly TRBD2 (5 bases). The CDR3 is made up of 16 amino acids. Trimming pared 2 bases from V and 2 bases from J, leaving 15 bases between. Germline-derived CDR1 and CDR2 are SGHTA and FQGNSA. The CDR3 DNA is TGTGCCAGCAGCTTATCGTTCATAGCGAGACAAGAGACCCAGTACTTC. Its protein product is CASSLSFIARQETQYF. Combining the CDR3 with reference TRBV7-2 and TRBJ2-5 gives the whole variable domain GAGVSQSPSNKVTEKGKDVELRCDPISGHTALYWYRQSLGQGLEFLIYFQGNSAPDKSGLPSDRFSAERTGGSVSTLTIQRTQQEDSAVYLCASSLSFIARQETQYFGPGTRLLVL.

The rearrangement joins TRBV5-1 to TRBJ2-1, with D perhaps matching TRBD2 (6 bases). The germline V and J ends were trimmed by 3 bases and 2 bases, with 18 bases remaining between them. CDR3 length: 17 residues. Germline V gene lookup returns CDR1 SGHRS and CDR2 YFSETQ. CDR3 coding DNA: TGCGCCAGCAGCTCCCTAGGGTTAGCGGAGGCCTACAATGAGCAGTTCTTC. Protein product: CASSSLGLAEAYNEQFF.

V gene TRBV23-1 combines with J gene TRBJ2-3, with 11 positions matching TRBD2. TRBV23-1 is given ORF status, its function remaining uncertain. The CDR3 contains 18 residues. J was trimmed by 4 bases and V by 0 bases; bases with no gene match: 9. The CDR3 DNA reads TGCGCCAGCAGTCAATCGGCTAGCGGGAGGTCGGGCGCAGATACGCAGTATTTT. Protein product: CASSQSASGRSGADTQYF.

This clone was counted a few times. This chain uses TRBV28 with TRBJ1-5, with 9 bases matching TRBD1. CDR1 and CDR2 (germline): MDHEN, SYDVKM. This CDR3 region has 15 residues. The V and J ends lost 6 bases and 4 bases, in that order; junction bases with no gene match: 7. CDR3 protein: CASSSRQGGNQPQHF. DNA for the CDR3: TGTGCCAGCAGCTCCAGACAGGGGGGGAATCAGCCCCAGCATTTT.

This clone occurred a few times. The rearrangement uses TRBV7-3 and TRBJ1-2, with D possibly being TRBD1 (5 bases). V gave up 3 bases and J gave up 4 bases, with 9 bases separating them. The CDR3 is 13 residues long. The germline V gene encodes CDR1 SGHTA and CDR2 FQGTGA. Here the CDR3 reads CASSLGRGYGYTF. As DNA, the CDR3 is TGTGCCAGCAGCTTGGGAAGGGGCTATGGCTACACCTTC.

The chain couples TRBV28 to TRBJ2-7, with 10 bases identical to TRBD2. CDR3 size: 15 residues. Germline CDR1 is MDHEN and CDR2 is SYDVKM. The V gene end was trimmed by 6 bases and the J gene end by 2 bases; junction bases not matched to a gene: 7. The CDR3 bases are TGTGCCAGCAGGCCCGGGACTAGCGCGCCCTACGAGCAGTACTTC. Residues: CASRPGTSAPYEQYF.

The CDR3 loop is CASSLGLAGGPETQYF. The CDR3 DNA follows: TGTGCCAGCAGCTTAGGACTAGCGGGAGGGCCGGAGACCCAGTACTTC. V and J are TRBV7-2 and TRBJ2-5; 14 positions agree with TRBD2. The CDR3 length is 16 residues. The germline V gene has CDR1 SGHTA and CDR2 FQGNSA. V lost 1 base to trimming and J lost 5 bases; unmatched junction nucleotides: 3.

The chain employs TRBV6-5 and TRBJ2-2; a weak D match, TRBD2 (6 bases). This CDR3 contains 15 residues. V shed 6 bases and J shed 5 bases, with 16 bases lying between them. In germline, CDR1 is MNHEY, CDR2 SVGAGI. CDR3 amino acids: CASSPRGTATGELFF. The CDR3 DNA reads TGTGCCAGCAGCCCTCGGGGGACTGCTACCGGGGAGCTGTTTTTT.